The next 21 T cell receptor beta chains were all read from a single sample in a study of blood T cells in healthy people across ages. The second PCR ran roughly 6 to 12 cycles with a sample-barcoded 5' primer and J-beta primers. Using its own MiXCR run on the 5' RACE reads, TCRdb lists one record per CDR3 protein. The table includes 1.5 million to 2 million distinct CDR3 sequences, 30% to 40% detected once. Sequenced material: blood. These receptors all come from a woman aged 25 to 45 in good health.

This clonotype was detected a few times. The V and J genes are TRBV20-1 and TRBJ2-1; 13 bases are a match to TRBD2. Germline trimming cut 7 bases from V and 9 bases from J; bases unmatched to any gene: 12. The CDR3 runs 15 residues. From germline, CDR1 is DFQATT and CDR2 SNEGSKA (reference sequence). This CDR3 is CSVSPTLAGGGEQFF. The CDR3 DNA reads TGCAGTGTTAGCCCGACACTAGCGGGAGGGGGTGAGCAGTTCTTC.

The chain employs TRBV7-9 and TRBJ2-1; 14 nucleotides align to TRBD2. V lost 5 bases to trimming and J lost 8 bases; unmatched junction nucleotides: 8. Germline values: CDR1 SEHNR, CDR2 FQNEAQ (reference sequence). The CDR3 is made up of 16 amino acids. The CDR3 DNA sequence: TGTGCCAGCAGCCTGGGGACTAGCGGGAGAGTCGATGAGCAGTTCTTC. The encoded protein is CASSLGTSGRVDEQFF.

The chain recombines TRBV15 with TRBJ1-1; 7 bases map to TRBD1. The CDR3 contains 14 residues. V dropped 5 bases and J dropped 0; count of bases not matched to a gene: 3. The germline V gene has CDR1 LNHNV and CDR2 YYDKDF (reference sequence). The DNA for the CDR3 is TGTGCCACCAGCCACAGGGGAGTGAACACTGAAGCTTTCTTT. Residues: CATSHRGVNTEAFF.

This clonotype was counted only a few times. The chain employs TRBV25-1 and TRBJ2-7; either TRBD1 or TRBD2 may fit D (5 bases each). Trimming cost V 6 bases and J 1 base, with 16 bases left between them. Germline V gene data show CDR1 as MGHDK and CDR2 as SYGVNS. The CDR3 is made up of 15 amino acids. As DNA, the CDR3 is TGTGCCAGCAGCTCGGGACGGCACAGATCCTACGAGCAGTACTTC. Its translation: CASSSGRHRSYEQYF.

V and J are TRBV9 and TRBJ2-1; 7 bases agree with TRBD2. The V segment lost 0 bases and the J segment 10 bases; nucleotides outside the gene matches: 13. Germline CDR1 reads SGDLS; CDR2 reads YYNGEE. The CDR3 consists of 16 residues. CDR3 in amino acids: CASSVGLAGDRPEQFF. The CDR3 region has the DNA TGTGCCAGCAGCGTAGGGCTGGCGGGGGACCGCCCGGAGCAGTTCTTC. Using reference TRBV9 and TRBJ2-1 for the parts outside the CDR3, the full variable domain is DSGVTQTPKHLITATGQRVTLRCSPRSGDLSVYWYQQSLDQGLQFLIQYYNGEERAKGNILERFSAQQFPDLHSELNLSSLELGDSALYFCASSVGLAGDRPEQFFGPGTRLTVL.

This chain joins TRBV5-1 and TRBJ2-7; D uncertain. Trimming stripped 4 bases from V and 7 bases from J, with 30 bases between. Germline V gives CDR1 SGHRS, CDR2 YFSETQ. CDR3 length: 18 residues. The CDR3 reads CASSLLPGGGALYNEQYF. The CDR3 DNA reads TGCGCCAGCAGCCTACTCCCTGGTGGCGGAGCCCTTTACAATGAGCAGTACTTC.

V gene TRBV12-3 or TRBV12-4 combines with J gene TRBJ2-3; 7 positions match TRBD1. V was clipped by 6 bases and J by 11 bases; unmatched bases: 11. The CDR3 is made up of 13 amino acids. For the CDR3, the DNA is TGTGCCAGCAGGAAGACAGGGTGGTTGGGGCAGTATTTT. Residues: CASRKTGWLGQYF.

This clonotype was seen only a few times. This chain connects TRBV20-1 to TRBJ2-3; the D is unclear. Germline V CDR1 and CDR2: DFQATT, SNEGSKA (reference sequence). The CDR3 spans 13 residues. The V and J ends lost 1 base and 2 bases respectively, with 7 bases between them. CDR3 in DNA: TGCAGTGCTAGAGGACTCTTCACAGATACGCAGTATTTT. Translation: CSARGLFTDTQYF.

The gene calls are TRBV3-1 and TRBJ2-1, with D possibly being TRBD2 (5 bases). The CDR3 sequence is 18 residues long. Germline V gene lookup returns CDR1 LGHDT and CDR2 YNNKEL (reference sequence). The germline V and J ends were trimmed by 3 bases and 1 base, with 19 bases remaining between them. The CDR3 sequence is CASSHGPPGAESYNEQFF. The CDR3 DNA reads as TGTGCCAGCAGCCACGGACCTCCCGGAGCGGAGTCCTACAATGAGCAGTTCTTC.

The chain is built from TRBV20-1 and TRBJ2-2, with D possibly being TRBD1 (6 bases). Trimming stripped 3 bases from V and 0 bases from J, with 17 bases between. This CDR3 comprises 17 residues. Germline-derived CDR1 and CDR2 are DFQATT and SNEGSKA (reference sequence). This chain's CDR3 is CSARLQTGRTNTGELFF. The CDR3 nucleotides read TGCAGTGCTAGGCTACAGACAGGCCGAACGAACACCGGGGAGCTGTTTTTT.

This clonotype was detected only a few times. J is TRBJ2-7 and V is TRBV29-1, with D perhaps matching TRBD1 (5 bases). V was cut by 3 bases and J by 0 bases, with 9 bases left in between. The CDR3 is 13 amino acids. Germline loops: CDR1 SQVTM, CDR2 ANQGSEA. The CDR3 sequence is CSVETDNSYEQYF. CDR3 sequence (DNA): TGCAGCGTTGAGACAGACAACTCCTACGAGCAGTACTTC.

Many counts were recorded for this clonotype. This chain joins TRBV27 and TRBJ2-6; D possibly corresponds to TRBD1 (5 bases). The germline CDR1 and CDR2 sequences are MNHEY and SMNVEV (reference sequence). The CDR3 extends over 16 amino acids. V shed 3 bases and J shed 1 base, with 10 bases lying between them. The CDR3 is CASSFRGRSGANVLTF. Written as DNA, the CDR3 is TGTGCCAGCAGTTTTAGGGGCCGATCTGGGGCCAACGTCCTGACTTTC.

This chain links TRBV28 with TRBJ2-7, with D maybe TRBD1 (6 bases). V was clipped by 7 bases and J by 2 bases, with 15 bases between them. The CDR3 loop spans 14 amino acids. Germline V lookup: CDR1 MDHEN, CDR2 SYDVKM. The CDR3 DNA is TGTGCCAGCACCCCTTACAGGGCCACCTACGAGCAGTACTTC. This sequence encodes CASTPYRATYEQYF.

This clonotype was recorded only once. The genes are TRBV20-1 and TRBJ2-7, with D possibly being TRBD2 (5 bases). V dropped 6 bases and J dropped 0 bases, with 15 bases sitting between them. The CDR3 is 14 residues long. Looked up from germline, CDR1 is DFQATT and CDR2 is SNEGSKA (reference sequence). This chain's CDR3 is CSAATTTSSYEQYF. In DNA, the CDR3 is TGCAGTGCCGCAACGACTACGAGCTCCTACGAGCAGTACTTC.

This clonotype was seen only a few times. The CDR3 loop is CSARDRISGSSYNEQFF. The CDR3 nucleotides are TGCAGTGCTAGAGATCGGATTAGCGGGAGCTCCTACAATGAGCAGTTCTTC. J is TRBJ2-1 and V is TRBV20-1; 9 bases match TRBD2. The CDR3 runs 17 residues. V was pared by 0 bases and J by 0 bases, with 6 bases of the junction left unmatched. Germline values: CDR1 DFQATT, CDR2 SNEGSKA (reference sequence).

This clonotype was observed a few times. This chain joins TRBV6-5 and TRBJ2-5, with a tentative D call TRBD1 (6 bases). Germline V lookup: CDR1 MNHEY, CDR2 SVGAGI. V was trimmed by 6 bases and J by 2 bases, leaving 16 bases between them. The CDR3 sequence is 15 residues long. This chain's CDR3 is CASSRGDKKQETQYF. The CDR3 DNA follows: TGTGCCAGCAGCAGGGGTGATAAAAAACAAGAGACCCAGTACTTC.

This chain joins TRBV20-1 and TRBJ2-3, with D perhaps matching TRBD2 (5 bases). Trimming took 3 bases from V and 0 from J, leaving 10 bases between them. CDR3 length equals 14 residues. CDR1 is DFQATT and CDR2 is SNEGSKA in the germline V gene (reference sequence). The CDR3 reads CSARYGGSTDTQYF. As DNA, the CDR3 is TGCAGTGCTAGGTATGGCGGGAGCACAGATACGCAGTATTTT.

V gene TRBV6-6 combines with J gene TRBJ1-6; D is unresolved. CDR3 size: 15 residues. CDR1 MNHNY and CDR2 SVGAGI come from the germline V gene (reference sequence). Trimming pared 6 bases from V and 7 bases from J, leaving 16 bases between. The CDR3 bases are TGTGCCAGCAGGCCTTACAGCTTGGGGAATTCACCCCTCCACTTT. Amino acid sequence: CASRPYSLGNSPLHF.

This clonotype was counted a few times. This sequence joins TRBV30 and TRBJ1-5; D perhaps matches TRBD1 (6 bases). V shed 5 bases and J shed 6 bases, with 17 bases lying between them. From germline, CDR1 is GTSNPN and CDR2 SVGIG (reference sequence). The CDR3 contains 14 residues. CDR3 loop: CAWHTRGAGQPQHF. CDR3 coding DNA: TGTGCCTGGCATACCAGGGGCGCGGGTCAGCCCCAGCATTTT.

This clonotype was detected a few times. The chain links TRBV11-2 to TRBJ1-2; 7 bases match TRBD1. Germline assignment: CDR1 SGHAT and CDR2 FQNNGV. J gave up 7 bases and V 4 bases, and 9 bases lay outside the gene matches. The CDR3 is 14 amino acids. Here the CDR3 DNA reads TGTGCCAGCAGCTCCATGACAGGGTTCGGTGGCTACACCTTC. Its protein is CASSSMTGFGGYTF.

V and J are TRBV30 and TRBJ2-1; D gene uncertain. V was pared by 1 base and J by 0 bases, with 7 bases between. CDR3 length: 14 amino acids. The germline V gene has CDR1 GTSNPN and CDR2 SVGIG (reference sequence). CDR3 sequence (DNA): TGTGCCTGGAGTGACACCTCCTCCTACAATGAGCAGTTCTTC. Its protein product is CAWSDTSSYNEQFF.